This TCR beta chain comes out of a study of cytomegalovirus exposure and HLA in healthy donors. CDR1 and CDR2 (germline): KGHSH, LQKENI. V lost 3 bases and J lost 5, with 11 bases in between. CDR3 length equals 14 residues. Whole-study findings and limits: Accurate prediction of most subjects' HLA-A and HLA-B alleles from TCR beta sequences was reported.

On this clone: Its antigen is still unknown.

Primers included in the PCR were 60 Vbeta and 13 Jbeta primers. Sequencing was performed with immunoSEQ multiplex PCR; in TCRdb, only in-frame clones are kept and a portion is missing. This table has approximately 100,000 clones, 66% appearing once. V gene TRBV18 combines with J gene TRBJ1-5; possibly TRBD1 for D (5 bases). This TCR derives from a woman between 45 and 60 years old in good health and CMV-seronegative. Sequenced material: PBMCs. The CDR3 DNA is TGTGCCAGCTCACCCCGGACATCTGATCAGCCCCAGCATTTT. Encoded protein: CASSPRTSDQPQHF. The full variable domain, with the rest looked up from reference TRBV18 and TRBJ1-5, is NAGVMQNPRHLVRRRGQEARLRCSPMKGHSHVYWYRQLPEEGLKFMVYLQKENIIDESGMPKERFSAEFPKEGPSILRIQQVVRGDSAAYFCASSPRTSDQPQHFGDGTRLSIL.